These T cell receptor beta chains were read from a single sample in a study of T cell repertoires in cytomegalovirus infection. TCRdb passed the reads through MiXCR, listing each CDR3 protein once. The data show some 700,000 distinct CDR3 sequences, roughly a third seen once. The specimen was PBMCs. The receptors stem from a human donor in good health (CMV status not recorded). Some clones in this sample may be carry-over from other donors' samples. CDR3s include the opening cysteine and the closing phenylalanine or tryptophan. The order of the fields is CDR3 length, clone size, V gene, J gene, D gene, CDR3 DNA, CDR3 protein. The D gene is left open where the match is weak. A clone size is listed for some rows: how often the clone was seen (once, few, many), or a class if it is expanded.

length: 18
size: -
V: TRBV5-4
J: TRBJ1-2
D: -
DNA: TGTGCCAGCAGCTACGGGACACTCTCCAAAGTTTCTAACTATGGCTACACCTTC
CDR3: CASSYGTLSKVSNYGYTF

length: 14
size: -
V: TRBV7-2
J: TRBJ2-5
D: TRBD1
DNA: TGTGCCAGCAGAGGCAGGGGGCCACAAGAGACCCAGTACTTC
CDR3: CASRGRGPQETQYF

length: 19
size: -
V: TRBV2
J: TRBJ2-1
D: TRBD2
DNA: TGTGCCAGCAGTGGCGCGGGCTTTACTAGCGGGGGAGGCTACAATGAGCAGTTCTTC
CDR3: CASSGAGFTSGGGYNEQFF

length: 14
size: -
V: TRBV20-1
J: TRBJ2-7
D: TRBD1
DNA: TGCAGTGCTACCCGGGACAGGAAGAAGAACGAGCAGTACTTC
CDR3: CSATRDRKKNEQYF

length: 15
size: -
V: TRBV19
J: TRBJ2-1
D: TRBD2
DNA: TGTGCCAGTGACCCTAGCGGGGGCTCCTACAATGAGCAGTTCTTC
CDR3: CASDPSGGSYNEQFF

length: 13
size: few
V: TRBV6-2/TRBV6-3
J: TRBJ2-1
D: -
DNA: TGTGCCAGCAGCCGACCTCTGTTAAATGAGCAGTTCTTC
CDR3: CASSRPLLNEQFF

length: 15
size: few
V: TRBV7-2
J: TRBJ2-5
D: -
DNA: TGTGCCAGCAGCTTAGCGGGCAGGCCTCGGGAGACCCAGTACTTC
CDR3: CASSLAGRPRETQYF

length: 13
size: few
V: TRBV2
J: TRBJ2-5
D: -
DNA: TGTGCCAGCAGTGAACAGCCCCCGGGGACCCAGTACTTC
CDR3: CASSEQPPGTQYF

length: 14
size: few
V: TRBV12-3/TRBV12-4
J: TRBJ1-6
D: -
DNA: TGTGCCAGCAGTTTCGGGCAGTATAATTCACCCCTCCACTTT
CDR3: CASSFGQYNSPLHF

length: 15
size: -
V: TRBV10-2
J: TRBJ2-3
D: TRBD2
DNA: TGCGCCAGCAGCGTTTTAGCGGGAGTACCCGATACGCAGTATTTT
CDR3: CASSVLAGVPDTQYF

length: 14
size: -
V: TRBV10-3
J: TRBJ1-1
D: TRBD1
DNA: TGTGCCATCAATGGACAGGGGCGGAACACTGAAGCTTTCTTT
CDR3: CAINGQGRNTEAFF

length: 16
size: many
V: TRBV7-8
J: TRBJ2-3
D: TRBD1
DNA: TGTGCCAGCAGCTCATCCGGGACAGGGGTCACAGATACGCAGTATTTT
CDR3: CASSSSGTGVTDTQYF

length: 15
size: -
V: TRBV28
J: TRBJ1-5
D: -
DNA: TGTGCCAGCAGACCAGGACAGATGGGGAATCAGCCCCAGCATTTT
CDR3: CASRPGQMGNQPQHF

length: 14
size: -
V: TRBV12-3/TRBV12-4
J: TRBJ2-1
D: -
DNA: TGTGCCAGCAGTCGAATGAGGGGGAGGGATGAGCAGTTCTTC
CDR3: CASSRMRGRDEQFF

length: 14
size: few
V: TRBV7-2
J: TRBJ1-2
D: -
DNA: TGTGCCAGCAGCCAGGGTAGGACGGTCTATGGCTACACCTTC
CDR3: CASSQGRTVYGYTF

length: 16
size: -
V: TRBV4-2
J: TRBJ2-1
D: -
DNA: TGTGCCAGCAGCCCTATAGCGGAGGCTTCCTACAATGAGCAGTTCTTC
CDR3: CASSPIAEASYNEQFF

length: 13
size: -
V: TRBV9
J: TRBJ1-2
D: TRBD1
DNA: TGTGCCAGCAGCGTCTCGACAGGGTTCGGCTACACCTTC
CDR3: CASSVSTGFGYTF

length: 15
size: few
V: TRBV7-8
J: TRBJ2-1
D: TRBD2
DNA: TGTGCCAGCAGCTTAACGGCTAGCGGAGTCGATGAGCAGTTCTTC
CDR3: CASSLTASGVDEQFF

length: 17
size: many
V: TRBV6-1
J: TRBJ2-1
D: TRBD2
DNA: TGTGCCAGCAGTGAGGTTAGCGGGGGGATCCGAGGTAACGAGCAGTTCTTC
CDR3: CASSEVSGGIRGNEQFF

length: 15
size: -
V: TRBV5-5
J: TRBJ2-3
D: -
DNA: TGTGCCAGCAGCCAGGGACTCCATAACACAGATACGCAGTATTTT
CDR3: CASSQGLHNTDTQYF

length: 19
size: few
V: TRBV7-2
J: TRBJ2-1
D: TRBD2
DNA: TGTGCCAGCAGCTTCTTAGGTTCCAGCGGGAGGCGTTGGGCCAATGAGCAGTTCTTC
CDR3: CASSFLGSSGRRWANEQFF

length: 14
size: -
V: TRBV7-3
J: TRBJ2-5
D: TRBD2
DNA: TGTGCCAGCAGCCCCTCGGGGGGAAAAGAGACCCAGTACTTC
CDR3: CASSPSGGKETQYF

length: 14
size: -
V: TRBV6-8
J: TRBJ2-7
D: TRBD2
DNA: TGTGCCAGCAGTTACACGGGACTAGTCTACGAGCAGTACTTC
CDR3: CASSYTGLVYEQYF

length: 12
size: few
V: TRBV7-9
J: TRBJ2-7
D: -
DNA: TGTGCCAGCAGCGCGGAAATCTACGAGCAGTACTTC
CDR3: CASSAEIYEQYF